This section outlines one T cell receptor (beta chain) sequence together with its context. Libraries were prepared by immunoSEQ multiplex PCR; TCRdb keeps only in-frame clonotypes and omits some of them. The sample yields about 15,000 clones, about 88% seen once. The entry originates in a study of follicular helper T cells after annual influenza vaccination. At the level of the study: For some subjects, blood spans the 2013-2014, 2014-2015 and 2015-2016 annual vaccinations.

The time point is: 2014-2015 season, 7 days after vaccination. CDR1 KGHSH and CDR2 LQKENI come from the germline V gene. Trimming stripped 3 bases from V and 7 bases from J, with 6 bases between. The CDR3 has 12 amino acids. The sequencing used CXCR5+ CD38- circulating T follicular helper cells from blood, collected 7 days after influenza vaccination. Subset defined: circulating Tfh, non-naive CD4+CXCR5+PD-1+ (ICOS+CD38+ or ICOS-CD38-). This chain links TRBV18 with TRBJ1-4; D is unresolved. The TCR sequence derives from an adult who received the influenza vaccine. The CDR3 DNA is TGTGCCAGCTCACCGGAGGCTGAAAAACTGTTTTTT. Translating gives CASSPEAEKLFF.